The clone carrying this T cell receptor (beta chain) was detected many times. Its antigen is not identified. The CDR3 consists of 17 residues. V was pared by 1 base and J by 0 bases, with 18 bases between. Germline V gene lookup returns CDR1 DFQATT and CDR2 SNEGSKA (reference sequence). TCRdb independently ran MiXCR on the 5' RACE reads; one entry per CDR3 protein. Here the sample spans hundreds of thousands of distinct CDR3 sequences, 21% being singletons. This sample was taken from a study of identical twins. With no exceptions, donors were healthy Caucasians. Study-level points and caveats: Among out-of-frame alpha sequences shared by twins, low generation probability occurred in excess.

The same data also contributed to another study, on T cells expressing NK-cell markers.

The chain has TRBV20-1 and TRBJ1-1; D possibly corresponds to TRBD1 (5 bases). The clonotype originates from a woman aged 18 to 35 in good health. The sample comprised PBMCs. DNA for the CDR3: TGCAGTGCTAGAGTGATACGGAGGGGATCGATGAACACTGAAGCTTTCTTT. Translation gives CSARVIRRGSMNTEAFF.